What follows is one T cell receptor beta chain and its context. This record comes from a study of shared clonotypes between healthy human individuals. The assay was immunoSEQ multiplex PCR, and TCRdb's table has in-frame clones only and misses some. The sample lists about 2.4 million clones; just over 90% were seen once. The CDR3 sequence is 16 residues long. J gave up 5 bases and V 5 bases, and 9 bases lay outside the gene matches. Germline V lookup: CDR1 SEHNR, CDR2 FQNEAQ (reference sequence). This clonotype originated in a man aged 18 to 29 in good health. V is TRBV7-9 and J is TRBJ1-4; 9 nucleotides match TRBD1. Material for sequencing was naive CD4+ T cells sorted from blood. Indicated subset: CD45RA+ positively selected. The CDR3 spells CASSRSPGQGNEKLFF. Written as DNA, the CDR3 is TGTGCCAGCAGCAGATCGCCGGGACAGGGCAATGAAAAACTGTTTTTT.